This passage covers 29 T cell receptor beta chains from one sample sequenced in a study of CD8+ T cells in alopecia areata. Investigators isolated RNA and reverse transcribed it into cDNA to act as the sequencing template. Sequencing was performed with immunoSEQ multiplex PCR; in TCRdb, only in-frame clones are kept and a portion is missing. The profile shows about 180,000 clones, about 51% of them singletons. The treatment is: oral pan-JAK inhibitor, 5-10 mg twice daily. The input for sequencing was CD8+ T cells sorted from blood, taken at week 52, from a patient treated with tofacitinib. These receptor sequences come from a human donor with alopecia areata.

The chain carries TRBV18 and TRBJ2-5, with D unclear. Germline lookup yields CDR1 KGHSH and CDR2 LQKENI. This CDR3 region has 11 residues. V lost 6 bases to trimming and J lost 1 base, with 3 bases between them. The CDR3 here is CASSSQETQYF. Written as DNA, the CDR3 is TGTGCCAGCTCTTCCCAAGAGACCCAGTACTTC.

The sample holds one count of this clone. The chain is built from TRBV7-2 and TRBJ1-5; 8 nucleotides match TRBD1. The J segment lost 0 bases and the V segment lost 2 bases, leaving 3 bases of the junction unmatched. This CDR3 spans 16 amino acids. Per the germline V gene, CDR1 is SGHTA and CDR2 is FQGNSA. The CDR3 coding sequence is TGTGCCAGCAGCTTATCCCAGGGGGCTAGCAATCAGCCCCAGCATTTT. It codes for CASSLSQGASNQPQHF.

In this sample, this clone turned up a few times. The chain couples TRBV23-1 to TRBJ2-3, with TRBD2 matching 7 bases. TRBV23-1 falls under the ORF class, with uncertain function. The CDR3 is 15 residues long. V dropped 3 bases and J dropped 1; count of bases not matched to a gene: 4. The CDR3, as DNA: TGCGCCAGCAGTCACGGACTAGGAGGCACAGATACGCAGTATTTT. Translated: CASSHGLGGTDTQYF.

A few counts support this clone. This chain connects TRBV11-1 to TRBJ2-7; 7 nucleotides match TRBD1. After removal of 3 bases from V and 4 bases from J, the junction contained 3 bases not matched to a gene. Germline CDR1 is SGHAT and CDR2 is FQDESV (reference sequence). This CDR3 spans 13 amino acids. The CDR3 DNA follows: TGTGCCAGCAGCTTGGGCAGGGGGTACGAGCAGTACTTC. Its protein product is CASSLGRGYEQYF.

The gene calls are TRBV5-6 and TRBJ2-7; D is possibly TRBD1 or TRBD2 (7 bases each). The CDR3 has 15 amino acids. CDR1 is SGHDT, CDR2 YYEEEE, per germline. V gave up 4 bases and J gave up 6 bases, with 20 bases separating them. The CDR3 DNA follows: TGTGCCAGCAGCGTACTTACAGGGGAGGGTAGCGAGCAGTACTTC. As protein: CASSVLTGEGSEQYF.

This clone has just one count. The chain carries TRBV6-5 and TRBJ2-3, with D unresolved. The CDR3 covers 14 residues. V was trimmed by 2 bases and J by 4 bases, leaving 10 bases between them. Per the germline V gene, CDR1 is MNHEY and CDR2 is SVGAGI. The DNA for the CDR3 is TGTGCCAGCAGTTACGCGGTGGCCTCAGATACGCAGTATTTT. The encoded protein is CASSYAVASDTQYF.

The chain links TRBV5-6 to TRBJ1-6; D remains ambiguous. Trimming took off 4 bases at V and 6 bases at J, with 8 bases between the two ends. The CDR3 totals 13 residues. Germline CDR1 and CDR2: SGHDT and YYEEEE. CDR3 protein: CASSLQVNSPLHF. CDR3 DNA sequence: TGTGCCAGCAGCCTTCAGGTTAATTCACCCCTCCACTTT.

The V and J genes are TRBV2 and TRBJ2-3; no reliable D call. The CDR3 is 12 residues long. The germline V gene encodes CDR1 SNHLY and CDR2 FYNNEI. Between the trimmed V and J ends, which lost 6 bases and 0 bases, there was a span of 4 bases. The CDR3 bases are TGTGCCAGCAGAACTAGCACAGATACGCAGTATTTT. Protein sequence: CASRTSTDTQYF. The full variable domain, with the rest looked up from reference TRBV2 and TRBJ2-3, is EPEVTQTPSHQVTQMGQEVILRCVPISNHLYFYWYRQILGQKVEFLVSFYNNEISEKSEIFDDQFSVERPDGSNFTLKIRSTKLEDSAMYFCASRTSTDTQYFGPGTRLTVL.

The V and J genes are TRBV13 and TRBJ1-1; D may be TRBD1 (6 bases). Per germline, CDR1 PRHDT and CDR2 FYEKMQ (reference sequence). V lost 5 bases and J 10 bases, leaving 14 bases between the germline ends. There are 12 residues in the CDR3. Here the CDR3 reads CASSQGGRRAFF. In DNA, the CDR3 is TGTGCCAGCAGCCAAGGGGGGAGGAGAGCTTTCTTT.

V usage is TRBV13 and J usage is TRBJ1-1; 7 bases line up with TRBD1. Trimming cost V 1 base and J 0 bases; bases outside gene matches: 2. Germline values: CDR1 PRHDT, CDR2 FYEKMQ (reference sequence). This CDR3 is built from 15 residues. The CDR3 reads CASSLEGAVNTEAFF. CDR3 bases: TGTGCCAGCAGCTTAGAGGGGGCAGTGAACACTGAAGCTTTCTTT.

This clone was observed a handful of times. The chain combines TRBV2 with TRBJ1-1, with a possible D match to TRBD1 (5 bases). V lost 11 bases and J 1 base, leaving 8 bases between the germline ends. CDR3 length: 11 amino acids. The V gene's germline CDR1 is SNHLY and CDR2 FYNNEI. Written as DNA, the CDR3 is TGTGCCTGGGGGAAGAACACTGAAGCTTTCTTT. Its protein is CAWGKNTEAFF.

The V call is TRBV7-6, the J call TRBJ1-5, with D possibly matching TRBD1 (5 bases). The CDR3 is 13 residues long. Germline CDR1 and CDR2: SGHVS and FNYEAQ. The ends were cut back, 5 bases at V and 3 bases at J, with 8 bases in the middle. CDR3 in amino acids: CASSTGYNQPQHF. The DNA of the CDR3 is TGTGCCAGCAGCACAGGCTACAATCAGCCCCAGCATTTT.

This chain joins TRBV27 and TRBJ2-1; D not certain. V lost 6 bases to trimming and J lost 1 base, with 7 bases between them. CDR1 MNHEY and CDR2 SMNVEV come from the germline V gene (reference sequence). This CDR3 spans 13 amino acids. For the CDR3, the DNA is TGTGCCAGCAGCCATGGGTCCTACAATGAGCAGTTCTTC. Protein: CASSHGSYNEQFF.

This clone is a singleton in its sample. CDR3 nucleotide sequence: TGTGCCAGCAGCCAAACCGGAGGACAGCCCCAGCATTTT. As protein: CASSQTGGQPQHF. The J gene is TRBJ1-5, the V gene TRBV14, with D unclear. CDR3 size: 13 residues. The V end was cut by 2 bases, the J end by 7 bases, with 9 bases between. Per the germline V gene, CDR1 is SGHDN and CDR2 is FVKESK.

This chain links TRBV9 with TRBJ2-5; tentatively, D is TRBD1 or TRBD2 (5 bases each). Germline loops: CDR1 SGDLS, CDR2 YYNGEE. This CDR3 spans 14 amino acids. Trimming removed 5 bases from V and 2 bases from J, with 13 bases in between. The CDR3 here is CASSPGPIQETQYF. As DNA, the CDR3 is TGTGCCAGCAGTCCGGGACCCATACAAGAGACCCAGTACTTC.

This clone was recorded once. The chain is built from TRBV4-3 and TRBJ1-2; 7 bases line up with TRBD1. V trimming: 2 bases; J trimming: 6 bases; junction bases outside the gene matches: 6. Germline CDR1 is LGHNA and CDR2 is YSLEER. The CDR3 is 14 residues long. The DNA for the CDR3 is TGCGCCAGCAGCCAATTCGAGGGGGCTGATGGCTACACCTTC. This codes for CASSQFEGADGYTF.

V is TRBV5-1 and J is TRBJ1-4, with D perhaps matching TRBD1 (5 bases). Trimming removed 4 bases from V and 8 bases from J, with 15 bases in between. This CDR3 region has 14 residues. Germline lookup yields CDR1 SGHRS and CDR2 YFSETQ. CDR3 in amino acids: CASSLQGDREKLFF. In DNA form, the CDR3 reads TGCGCCAGCAGCCTGCAGGGAGATCGGGAAAAACTGTTTTTT.

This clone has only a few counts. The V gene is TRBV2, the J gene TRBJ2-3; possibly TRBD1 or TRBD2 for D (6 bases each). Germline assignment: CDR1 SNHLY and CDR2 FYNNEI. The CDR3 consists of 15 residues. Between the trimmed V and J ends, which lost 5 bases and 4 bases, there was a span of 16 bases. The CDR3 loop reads CASSPTRGSADTQYF. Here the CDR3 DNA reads TGTGCCAGCAGTCCGACTAGGGGGTCCGCAGATACGCAGTATTTT.

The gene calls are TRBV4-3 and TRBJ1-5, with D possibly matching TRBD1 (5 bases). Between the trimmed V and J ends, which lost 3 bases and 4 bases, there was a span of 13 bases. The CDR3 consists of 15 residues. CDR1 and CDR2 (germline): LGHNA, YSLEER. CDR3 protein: CASSQEATENQPQHF. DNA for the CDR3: TGCGCCAGCAGCCAGGAGGCGACAGAGAATCAGCCCCAGCATTTT.

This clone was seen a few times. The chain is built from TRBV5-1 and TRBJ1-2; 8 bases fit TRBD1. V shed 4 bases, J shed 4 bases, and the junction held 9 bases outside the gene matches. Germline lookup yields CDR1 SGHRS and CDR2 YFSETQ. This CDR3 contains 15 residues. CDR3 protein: CASSEGQARFYGYTF. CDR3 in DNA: TGCGCCAGCAGCGAGGGACAGGCCCGCTTCTATGGCTACACCTTC.

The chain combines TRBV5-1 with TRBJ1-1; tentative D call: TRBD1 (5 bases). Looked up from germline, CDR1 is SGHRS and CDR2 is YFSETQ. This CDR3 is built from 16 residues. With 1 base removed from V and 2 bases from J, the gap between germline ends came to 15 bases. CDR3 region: CASSLRMGLGNTEAFF. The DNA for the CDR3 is TGCGCCAGCAGCTTGCGGATGGGGCTAGGAAACACTGAAGCTTTCTTT.

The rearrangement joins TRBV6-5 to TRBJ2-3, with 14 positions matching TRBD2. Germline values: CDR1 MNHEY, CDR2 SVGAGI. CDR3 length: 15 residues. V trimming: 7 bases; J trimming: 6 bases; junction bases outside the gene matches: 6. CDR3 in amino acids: CASTGLAGVGDTQYF. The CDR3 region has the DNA TGTGCCAGCACGGGACTAGCGGGGGTTGGGGATACGCAGTATTTT.

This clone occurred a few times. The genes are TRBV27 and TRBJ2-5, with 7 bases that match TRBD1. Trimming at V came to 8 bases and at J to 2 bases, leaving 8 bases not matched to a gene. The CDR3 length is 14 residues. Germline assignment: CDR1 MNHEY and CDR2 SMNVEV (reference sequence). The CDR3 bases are TGTGCCAGCGCAACATTGGGACAGCAAGAGACCCAGTACTTC. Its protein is CASATLGQQETQYF.

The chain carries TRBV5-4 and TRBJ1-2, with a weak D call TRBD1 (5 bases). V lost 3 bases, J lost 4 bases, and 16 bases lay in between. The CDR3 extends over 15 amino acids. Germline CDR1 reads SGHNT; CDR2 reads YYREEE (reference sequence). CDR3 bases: TGTGCCAGCAGCTCCCTCGGGGCTTTGGGCTATGGCTACACCTTC. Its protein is CASSSLGALGYGYTF.

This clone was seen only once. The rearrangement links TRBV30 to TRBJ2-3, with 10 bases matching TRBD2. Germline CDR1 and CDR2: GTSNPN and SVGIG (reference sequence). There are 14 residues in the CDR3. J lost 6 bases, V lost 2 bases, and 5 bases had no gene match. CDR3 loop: CAWSITSGVDTQYF. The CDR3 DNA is TGTGCCTGGAGTATTACTAGCGGGGTTGATACGCAGTATTTT.

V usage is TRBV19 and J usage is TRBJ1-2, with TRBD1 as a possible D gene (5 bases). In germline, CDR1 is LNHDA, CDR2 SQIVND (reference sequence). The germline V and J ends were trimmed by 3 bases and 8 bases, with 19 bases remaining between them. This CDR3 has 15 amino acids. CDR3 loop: CASSIRGGAGGGYTF. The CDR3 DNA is TGTGCCAGTAGTATTAGAGGAGGGGCCGGAGGAGGCTACACCTTC.

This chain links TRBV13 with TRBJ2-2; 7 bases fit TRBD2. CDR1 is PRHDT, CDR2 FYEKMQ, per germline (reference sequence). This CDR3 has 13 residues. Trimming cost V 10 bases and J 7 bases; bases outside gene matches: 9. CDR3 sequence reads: CATPAGESGELFF. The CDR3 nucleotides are TGTGCCACCCCTGCGGGGGAGAGCGGGGAGCTGTTTTTT.

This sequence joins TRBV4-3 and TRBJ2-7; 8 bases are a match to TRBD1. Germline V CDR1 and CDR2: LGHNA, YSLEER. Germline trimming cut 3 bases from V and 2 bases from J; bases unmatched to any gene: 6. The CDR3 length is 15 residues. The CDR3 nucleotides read TGCGCCAGCAGCCACGGACAGGGACCCACCTACGAGCAGTACTTC. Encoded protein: CASSHGQGPTYEQYF.

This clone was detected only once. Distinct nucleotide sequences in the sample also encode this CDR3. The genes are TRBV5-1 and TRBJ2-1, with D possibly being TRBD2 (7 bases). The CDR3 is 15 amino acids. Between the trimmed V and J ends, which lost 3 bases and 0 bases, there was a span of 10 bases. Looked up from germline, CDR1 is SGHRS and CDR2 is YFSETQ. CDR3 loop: CASSWEGGSYNEQFF. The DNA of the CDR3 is TGCGCCAGCAGCTGGGAGGGGGGCTCCTACAATGAGCAGTTCTTC.